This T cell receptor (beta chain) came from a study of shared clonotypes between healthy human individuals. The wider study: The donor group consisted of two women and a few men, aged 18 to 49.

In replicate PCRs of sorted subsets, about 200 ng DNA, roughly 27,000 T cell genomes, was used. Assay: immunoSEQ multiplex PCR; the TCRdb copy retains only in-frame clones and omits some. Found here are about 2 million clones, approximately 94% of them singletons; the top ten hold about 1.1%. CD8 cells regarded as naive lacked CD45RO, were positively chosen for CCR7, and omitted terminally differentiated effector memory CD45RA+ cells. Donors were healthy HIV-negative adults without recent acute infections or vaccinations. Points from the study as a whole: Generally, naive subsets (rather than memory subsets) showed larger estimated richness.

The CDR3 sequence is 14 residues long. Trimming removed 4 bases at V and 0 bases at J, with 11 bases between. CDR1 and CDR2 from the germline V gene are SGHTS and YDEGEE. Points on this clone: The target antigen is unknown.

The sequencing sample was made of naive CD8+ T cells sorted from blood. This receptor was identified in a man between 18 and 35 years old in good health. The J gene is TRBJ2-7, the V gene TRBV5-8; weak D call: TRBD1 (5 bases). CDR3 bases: TGTGCCAGCAGCGTATGGGGCAGCTCCTACGAGCAGTACTTC. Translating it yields CASSVWGSSYEQYF.